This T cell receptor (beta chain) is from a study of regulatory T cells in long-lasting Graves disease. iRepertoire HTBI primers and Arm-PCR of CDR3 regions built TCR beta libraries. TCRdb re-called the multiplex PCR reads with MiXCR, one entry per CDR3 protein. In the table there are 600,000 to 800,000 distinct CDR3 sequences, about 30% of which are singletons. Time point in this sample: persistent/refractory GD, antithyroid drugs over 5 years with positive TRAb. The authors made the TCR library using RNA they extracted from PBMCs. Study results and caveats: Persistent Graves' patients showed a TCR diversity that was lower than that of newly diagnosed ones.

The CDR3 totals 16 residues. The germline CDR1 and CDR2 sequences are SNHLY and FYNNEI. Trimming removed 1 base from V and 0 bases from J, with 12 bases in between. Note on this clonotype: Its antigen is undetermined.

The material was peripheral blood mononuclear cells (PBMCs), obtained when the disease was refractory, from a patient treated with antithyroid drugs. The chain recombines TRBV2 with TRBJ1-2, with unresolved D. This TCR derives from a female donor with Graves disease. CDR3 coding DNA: TGTGCCAGCAGTGAAGTGGGCGGACTCGCTAACTATGGCTACACCTTC. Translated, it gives CASSEVGGLANYGYTF.